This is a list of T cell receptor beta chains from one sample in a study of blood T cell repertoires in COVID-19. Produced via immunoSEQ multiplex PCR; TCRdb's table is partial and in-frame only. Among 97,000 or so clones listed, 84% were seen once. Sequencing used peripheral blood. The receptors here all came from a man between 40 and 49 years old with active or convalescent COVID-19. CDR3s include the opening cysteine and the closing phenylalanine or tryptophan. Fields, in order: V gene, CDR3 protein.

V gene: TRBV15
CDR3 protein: CATSSRDRDEKLFF

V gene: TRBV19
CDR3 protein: CASSVRQSASGGGYEQFF

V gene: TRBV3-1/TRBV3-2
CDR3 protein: CASSPLTGAGSPLHF

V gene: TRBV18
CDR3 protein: CASSLGQGGTEAFF

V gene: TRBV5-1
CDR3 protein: CASSLGDRGAQETQYF

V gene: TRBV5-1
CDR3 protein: CASSSAGGNYGYTF

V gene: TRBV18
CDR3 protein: CASSQRDRGSEQYF

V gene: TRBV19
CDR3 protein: CASSIDTYNEQFF

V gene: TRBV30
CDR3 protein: CACHRRAAEAFF

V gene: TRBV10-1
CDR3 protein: CASSRDSMNTEAFF

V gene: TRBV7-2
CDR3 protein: CASSFRVSTGELFF

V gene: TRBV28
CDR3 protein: CASSSTGGVDKNIQYF

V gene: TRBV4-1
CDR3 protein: CASSQGHSGGGNNEQFF